A single sample gave rise to the 27 T cell receptor beta chains below, sequenced in a study of T cell responses to AZD1222 COVID-19 vaccine. TCRdb's copy holds only in-frame clones and misses some; the assay was immunoSEQ multiplex PCR. Altogether 85,000 to 130,000 clones are present, around 91% being singletons, with the ten largest covering 6.5% to 10%. Sample: peripheral blood, taken 28 days after the second AZD1222 dose. These receptors came from an adult who received the AZD1222 COVID-19 vaccine.

This chain links TRBV19 with TRBJ1-1, with 9 bases identical to TRBD1. This CDR3 has 15 residues. Germline V gene data show CDR1 as LNHDA and CDR2 as SQIVND (reference sequence). The V segment lost 4 bases and the J segment 4 bases; nucleotides outside the gene matches: 7. The CDR3 DNA follows: TGTGCCAGTAGTAGAAGGGACAGGGAAGGCACTGAAGCTTTCTTT. Protein sequence: CASSRRDREGTEAFF.

As DNA, the CDR3 is TGTGCCAGCAGCTCCGCGTTTGGGTACGAGCAGTACTTC. Protein: CASSSAFGYEQYF. This sequence joins TRBV9 and TRBJ2-7; no reliable D call. Germline CDR1 is SGDLS and CDR2 is YYNGEE. The length of the CDR3 is 13 residues. Trimming stripped 4 bases from V and 4 bases from J, with 12 bases between. Supplemented by reference TRBV9 and TRBJ2-7, the full variable domain reads DSGVTQTPKHLITATGQRVTLRCSPRSGDLSVYWYQQSLDQGLQFLIQYYNGEERAKGNILERFSAQQFPDLHSELNLSSLELGDSALYFCASSSAFGYEQYFGPGTRLTVT.

The chain combines TRBV21-1 with TRBJ1-1. TRBV21-1 constitutes a pseudogene. CDR3 size: 14 residues. For the CDR3, the DNA is TGTGCCAGCAGCATTCAAGGTGGGGGGACTGAAGCTTTCTTT. Protein sequence: CASSIQGGGTEAFF.

The chain carries TRBV5-1 and TRBJ2-1; the match to TRBD1 covers 10 bases. This CDR3 contains 17 residues. Germline V lookup: CDR1 SGHRS, CDR2 YFSETQ. Trimming cost V 4 bases and J 7 bases; bases outside gene matches: 14. In DNA, the CDR3 is TGCGCCAGCAGCCCGTCGTTTTCGGGACAGGGGAGGAATGAGCAGTTCTTC. Translating it yields CASSPSFSGQGRNEQFF.

The gene calls are TRBV15 and TRBJ2-1; D call uncertain. This CDR3 has 15 amino acids. The germline V and J ends were trimmed by 0 bases and 11 bases, with 17 bases remaining between them. Per the germline V gene, CDR1 is LNHNV and CDR2 is YYDKDF (reference sequence). The CDR3 region is CATSRDTNGATQQFF. CDR3 coding DNA: TGTGCCACCAGCAGAGATACGAATGGAGCCACGCAGCAGTTCTTC. Full variable domain (missing parts from reference TRBV15 and TRBJ2-1): DAMVIQNPRYQVTQFGKPVTLSCSQTLNHNVMYWYQQKSSQAPKLLFHYYDKDFNNEADTPDNFQSRRPNTSFCFLDIRSPGLGDTAMYLCATSRDTNGATQQFFGPGTRLTVL.

V gene TRBV7-9 combines with J gene TRBJ1-3; no clear D. This CDR3 has 14 amino acids. Looked up from germline, CDR1 is SEHNR and CDR2 is FQNEAQ (reference sequence). V lost 5 bases and J 3 bases, leaving 11 bases between the germline ends. CDR3 region: CASSKAGVGNTIYF. CDR3 sequence (DNA): TGTGCCAGCAGCAAGGCGGGCGTTGGAAACACCATATATTTT.

The CDR3 nucleotides are TGTGCCATCAGTGAGGGAACAGAAGAGACCCAGTACTTC. This encodes CAISEGTEETQYF. The chain joins TRBV10-3 to TRBJ2-5; D ambiguous. CDR1 and CDR2 from the germline V gene are ENHRY and SYGVKD. This CDR3 has 13 residues. V was shortened by 2 bases and J by 3 bases, with 7 bases between the two germline ends.

V and J are TRBV6-5 and TRBJ1-2; TRBD1 is a possible D gene (5 bases). This CDR3 spans 13 amino acids. The germline gives CDR1 MNHEY, CDR2 SVGAGI. Trimming left V 4 bases short and J 5 bases short, with 11 bases between. The CDR3 DNA reads TGTGCCAGCAGTTTGGGACGGTTATATGGCTACACCTTC. It codes for CASSLGRLYGYTF.

The chain employs TRBV7-2 and TRBJ2-7, with 13 bases fitting TRBD2. The V and J ends lost 5 bases and 9 bases, in that order; junction bases with no gene match: 13. The germline V gene encodes CDR1 SGHTA and CDR2 FQGNSA. The CDR3 totals 16 residues. The CDR3 DNA reads TGTGCCAGCAGCCCCACCCGGACTAGCGGGGGAATGTTGCAGTACTTC. This translates into CASSPTRTSGGMLQYF.

The V gene is TRBV6-6, the J gene TRBJ2-5, with TRBD2 as a possible D gene (6 bases). This CDR3 comprises 11 residues. V was clipped by 5 bases and J by 5 bases, with 6 bases between them. Germline V gene lookup returns CDR1 MNHNY and CDR2 SVGAGI (reference sequence). The CDR3 sequence is CASSSGETQYF. In DNA form, the CDR3 reads TGTGCCAGCAGTAGCGGGGAGACCCAGTACTTC.

This clone was recorded only once. The rearrangement links TRBV4-2 to TRBJ2-1; 8 bases are shared with TRBD2. Trimming at V came to 5 bases and at J to 7 bases, leaving 7 bases not matched to a gene. The CDR3 sequence is 14 residues long. CDR1 is LGHNA, CDR2 YNFKEQ, per germline. The CDR3 DNA reads TGTGCCAGCAGCTTACGGGGGGGCCGGAATGAGCAGTTCTTC. It translates to CASSLRGGRNEQFF.

This clone turned up a few times. The chain joins TRBV9 to TRBJ1-2; no definite D call. This CDR3 has 13 amino acids. V was trimmed by 0 bases and J by 8 bases, leaving 11 bases between them. From germline, CDR1 is SGDLS and CDR2 YYNGEE. The CDR3 coding sequence is TGTGCCAGCAGCGTAGAGGCCGCCGGAGGCTACACCTTC. This translates into CASSVEAAGGYTF.

This clone occurred many times. CDR3 bases: TGTGCCAGCAGTTACTCAATTAGAATTCAGGGGGCTGACTATGGCTACACCTTC. Translation: CASSYSIRIQGADYGYTF. V gene TRBV6-2 or TRBV6-3 combines with J gene TRBJ1-2, with 8 bases identical to TRBD1. Germline CDR1 reads MNHEY; CDR2 reads SVGEGT. The J segment lost 3 bases and the V segment lost 0 bases, leaving 12 bases of the junction unmatched. The CDR3 covers 18 residues.

Remarks on this clone: The limits of the CDR3 on the DNA are not certain, so only TCRdb's listed CDR3 is given. The rearrangement links TRBV19 to TRBJ2-7; TRBD1, the table's D call, was not compared with the DNA. Germline assignment: CDR1 LNHDA and CDR2 SQIVND (reference sequence). The CDR3 totals 19 residues, both ends included. The CDR3 here is CASSIFFGQGTRSSYEQYF.

The chain has TRBV9 and TRBJ1-2, with D tentatively TRBD1 (5 bases). V dropped 2 bases and J dropped 4 bases, with 15 bases sitting between them. The CDR3 is 15 residues long. CDR1 is SGDLS, CDR2 YYNGEE, per germline. As DNA, the CDR3 is TGTGCCAGCAGCGTGGGGGAGGTTTTCGTCTATGGCTACACCTTC. Protein: CASSVGEVFVYGYTF.

This chain links TRBV19 with TRBJ1-6, with D maybe TRBD1 (5 bases). The CDR3 runs to 13 residues. Germline CDR1 LNHDA, CDR2 SQIVND (reference sequence). Trimming pared 10 bases from V and 10 bases from J, leaving 17 bases between. CDR3 sequence: CATRRGEGSPLHF. CDR3 nucleotide sequence: TGTGCCACCCGTCGGGGGGAAGGCTCACCCCTCCACTTT.

The chain carries TRBV29-1 and TRBJ1-5, with 7 bases aligning to TRBD1. With V trimmed by 5 bases and J by 1 base, 5 bases remained unmatched. Germline CDR1 and CDR2: SQVTM and ANQGSEA. The CDR3 consists of 14 residues. The CDR3 protein is CSVRAGGSNQPQHF. The CDR3 DNA is TGCAGCGTTCGAGCAGGGGGGAGCAATCAGCCCCAGCATTTT.

The chain combines TRBV29-1 with TRBJ2-6; D unclear. Deletions cut 2 bases from V and 0 bases from J, with 2 bases between. CDR3 size: 13 residues. Germline CDR1 reads SQVTM; CDR2 reads ANQGSEA. The CDR3 reads CSVENSGANVLTF. The DNA for the CDR3 is TGCAGCGTTGAAAACTCTGGGGCCAACGTCCTGACTTTC.

The chain employs TRBV19 and TRBJ1-1, with D perhaps matching TRBD1 (5 bases). The germline gives CDR1 LNHDA, CDR2 SQIVND (reference sequence). Between the trimmed V and J ends, which lost 6 bases and 1 base, there was a span of 12 bases. The CDR3 loop spans 14 amino acids. In DNA, the CDR3 is TGTGCCAGTAGATTGCAGGGCCCGAACACTGAAGCTTTCTTT. Amino acids: CASRLQGPNTEAFF.

The rearrangement links TRBV5-5 to TRBJ1-2, with D unresolved. Deletions cut 2 bases from V and 3 bases from J, with 5 bases between. CDR1 and CDR2 (germline): SGHKS, YYEKEE (reference sequence). This CDR3 region has 12 residues. Here the CDR3 DNA reads TGTGCCAGCAGCTTTTCCGACTATGGCTACACCTTC. Its protein is CASSFSDYGYTF.

The chain joins TRBV3-1 (or the pseudogene TRBV3-2) to TRBJ1-5, with D hard to call. The CDR3 is 12 amino acids. V shed 2 bases and J shed 7 bases, with 6 bases lying between them. Germline loops: CDR1 LGHDT, CDR2 YNNKEL (reference sequence). The CDR3 DNA reads TGTGCCAGCAGCCAATCATTCCAGCCCCAGCATTTT. As protein: CASSQSFQPQHF.

V and J are TRBV6-5 and TRBJ1-4; TRBD1 matches at 8 bases. Trimming removed 5 bases from V and 5 bases from J; junction bases left unmatched: 7. Germline V gene lookup returns CDR1 MNHEY and CDR2 SVGAGI. The CDR3 length is 15 residues. CDR3 nucleotide sequence: TGTGCCAGCAGTCGAAACAGGGGGGTCAATGAAAAACTGTTTTTT. It encodes CASSRNRGVNEKLFF.

This sequence joins TRBV19 and TRBJ1-1; D is unresolved. Trimming took 7 bases from V and 3 from J, leaving 15 bases between them. The V gene's germline CDR1 is LNHDA and CDR2 SQIVND (reference sequence). The CDR3 spans 14 residues. The CDR3 spells CASNSQGPDTEAFF. The CDR3, as DNA: TGTGCCAGTAATTCTCAAGGGCCCGACACTGAAGCTTTCTTT.

V gene TRBV29-1 combines with J gene TRBJ1-2, with D possibly matching TRBD1 (6 bases). Germline CDR1 reads SQVTM; CDR2 reads ANQGSEA. This CDR3 contains 13 residues. V lost 5 bases and J 2 bases, leaving 12 bases between the germline ends. The CDR3 is CSVKDSTNYGYTF. CDR3 nucleotides: TGCAGCGTTAAGGACAGCACCAACTATGGCTACACCTTC.

This rearrangement joins TRBV4-1 to TRBJ1-6, with 9 bases identical to TRBD1. The CDR3 extends over 20 amino acids. The germline V gene has CDR1 MGHRA and CDR2 YSYEKL. V shed 3 bases, J shed 0 bases, and the junction held 12 bases outside the gene matches. CDR3 nucleotides: TGCGCCAGCAGCCAGGTACCGGGGACAGGGACTAGCTCCTATAATTCACCCCTCCACTTT. It codes for CASSQVPGTGTSSYNSPLHF.

The rearrangement uses TRBV11-2 and TRBJ1-5; TRBD1 agrees at 9 bases. Germline V gene lookup returns CDR1 SGHAT and CDR2 FQNNGV. Trimming took 1 base from V and 6 from J; bases not matched to a gene: 7. The CDR3 runs to 16 residues. The CDR3 DNA reads TGTGCCAGCAGCTTAGTTGGGACAGGGATTGGTCAGCCCCAGCATTTT. Translated, it gives CASSLVGTGIGQPQHF. The full variable domain, with the rest looked up from reference TRBV11-2 and TRBJ1-5, is EAGVAQSPRYKIIEKRQSVAFWCNPISGHATLYWYQQILGQGPKLLIQFQNNGVVDDSQLPKDRFSAERLKGVDSTLKIQPAKLEDSAVYLCASSLVGTGIGQPQHFGDGTRLSIL.

The CDR3 protein is CASARDQETQYF. CDR3 DNA sequence: TGTGCCAGCGCCAGAGACCAAGAGACCCAGTACTTC. The rearrangement joins TRBV6-5 to TRBJ2-5, with D unresolved. Germline assignment: CDR1 MNHEY and CDR2 SVGAGI. The germline V and J ends were trimmed by 8 bases and 0 bases, with 7 bases remaining between them. CDR3 size: 12 residues.